This TCR beta chain was captured by sequencing in a study of neurological immune-mediated disorders. Study-level findings and limits: HTLV-1-associated myelopathy displayed the greatest TCR clonal expansion, and multiple sclerosis exhibited the smallest, lower than that of healthy controls. Expanded clones shared no CDR3 amino acid sequences across subjects, suggesting private repertoires in all groups.

Germline V gene sequence: CDR1 SGHRS, CDR2 YFSETQ. V was trimmed by 0 bases and J by 7 bases, leaving 11 bases between them. This CDR3 has 14 residues. This clonotype was recorded at least ten times. Antigen: not known. Every sequencing run generated over 170 million TCR-beta sequences from 15-18 subjects. TCRdb re-called the 5' RACE reads with MiXCR, one entry per CDR3 protein. Of more than 35,000 distinct CDR3 sequences in the sample, about 6% were seen once. Individuals who volunteered at a blood bank located in Maryland, USA, made up the group of healthy controls. The specimen was CD4+ T cells from blood. V is TRBV5-1 and J is TRBJ2-1, with a possible D match to TRBD2 (5 bases). This clonotype originated in a middle-aged woman in good health. The CDR3 sequence: CASSLGASMNEQFF. The CDR3, as DNA: TGCGCCAGCAGCTTGGGGGCTAGCATGAATGAGCAGTTCTTC.